The 27 T cell receptor beta chains presented below share a single source sample, sequenced in a study of CD8 T cells in ankylosing spondylitis. From the 5' RACE reads, TCRdb called clonotypes with MiXCR, one entry per CDR3 protein. The sample includes about 160,000 distinct CDR3 sequences, 15% to 20% of them seen just once. What was sequenced was blood, either unsorted or a sorted T cell fraction (not recorded which). These receptors all come from a male donor with ankylosing spondylitis or in good health (not recorded which).

This sequence joins TRBV29-1 and TRBJ2-1; the match to TRBD2 covers 15 bases. This CDR3 region has 15 residues. Looked up from germline, CDR1 is SQVTM and CDR2 is ANQGSEA. With V trimmed by 5 bases and J by 9 bases, 8 bases remained unmatched. The CDR3 loop is CSVSGLAGGLGEQFF. CDR3 bases: TGCAGCGTTTCCGGACTAGCGGGAGGGTTAGGTGAGCAGTTCTTC.

The gene calls are TRBV5-1 and TRBJ2-2, with 10 bases that match TRBD2. This CDR3 is built from 16 residues. Germline V CDR1 and CDR2: SGHRS, YFSETQ. The V gene end was trimmed by 0 bases and the J gene end by 7 bases; junction bases not matched to a gene: 6. The CDR3 coding sequence is TGCGCCAGCAGCTTGGAGCTAGCGGGAGCCAACGGGGAGCTGTTTTTT. The encoded protein is CASSLELAGANGELFF.

The chain couples TRBV5-1 to TRBJ2-1, with 10 positions matching TRBD1. The V and J ends lost 8 bases and 2 bases, in that order; junction bases with no gene match: 4. CDR1 is SGHRS, CDR2 YFSETQ, per germline. CDR3 length: 14 residues. The CDR3 DNA is TGCGCCAGACGACAGGGGGCCCCCTACAATGAGCAGTTCTTC. Translating gives CARRQGAPYNEQFF.

This clonotype occurred many times. V and J are TRBV28 and TRBJ1-4, with TRBD1 matching 9 bases. Germline lookup yields CDR1 MDHEN and CDR2 SYDVKM. The CDR3 is 16 amino acids. V lost 1 base, J lost 11 bases, and 11 bases stayed unmatched. The CDR3 protein is CASSLSLGQGLWKLFF. The CDR3 bases are TGTGCCAGCAGTTTATCCCTGGGACAGGGTCTTTGGAAACTGTTTTTT.

The rearrangement joins TRBV7-2 to TRBJ1-1; 10 bases align to TRBD1. This CDR3 is 15 amino acids long. J was trimmed by 5 bases and V by 6 bases; bases with no gene match: 9. CDR1 and CDR2 from the germline V gene are SGHTA and FQGNSA. CDR3 coding DNA: TGTGCCAGCAGTCGGGACAGGGGATCGGGGACTGAAGCTTTCTTT. The encoded protein is CASSRDRGSGTEAFF.

J is TRBJ2-3 and V is TRBV27; a possible D gene is TRBD1 (5 bases). Trimming removed 6 bases at V and 0 bases at J, with 10 bases between. This CDR3 is built from 14 residues. Per germline, CDR1 MNHEY and CDR2 SMNVEV (reference sequence). The CDR3 region is CASRGRGSTDTQYF. The CDR3 bases are TGTGCCAGCAGGGGAAGGGGAAGCACAGATACGCAGTATTTT.

The rearrangement links TRBV28 to TRBJ1-1; no definite D call. In germline, CDR1 is MDHEN, CDR2 SYDVKM. Trimming stripped 8 bases from V and 4 bases from J, with 23 bases between. The CDR3 runs 16 residues. The CDR3 coding sequence is TGTGCCAGCGCCCCGAAGCGTCGGCTCGTGGGCACTGAAGCTTTCTTT. Encoded protein: CASAPKRRLVGTEAFF.

This chain connects TRBV20-1 to TRBJ2-4; 7 bases fit TRBD2. The CDR3 covers 13 residues. Germline assignment: CDR1 DFQATT and CDR2 SNEGSKA (reference sequence). V lost 6 bases and J lost 0; bases outside the gene matches: 2. This CDR3 is CSAGRGAKNIQYF. The CDR3 DNA reads as TGCAGTGCAGGGAGGGGAGCCAAAAACATTCAGTACTTC.

This clonotype was detected a few times. The chain links TRBV29-1 to TRBJ2-3; no reliable D call. The CDR3 has 14 residues. The V gene lost 0 bases and the J gene lost 2 bases, with 9 bases spanning the gap. CDR1 is SQVTM and CDR2 is ANQGSEA in the germline V gene. CDR3 protein: CSVEDQSHTDTQYF. In DNA form, the CDR3 reads TGCAGCGTTGAAGATCAGAGCCACACAGATACGCAGTATTTT.

The V call is TRBV11-2, the J call TRBJ1-5, with D unclear. With 0 bases removed from V and 1 base from J, the gap between germline ends came to 1 base. This CDR3 is built from 13 residues. Looked up from germline, CDR1 is SGHAT and CDR2 is FQNNGV. Written as DNA, the CDR3 is TGTGCCAGCAGCTTAGAGAGCAATCAGCCCCAGCATTTT. Translated, it gives CASSLESNQPQHF.

Worth noting for this clonotype: The CDR3 does not end in the conserved phenylalanine or tryptophan, so this is likely a read error. The chain employs TRBV7-8 and TRBJ2-7; 7 bases fit TRBD1. J gave up 6 bases and V 1 base, and 9 bases lay outside the gene matches. Germline CDR1 reads SGHVS; CDR2 reads FQNEAQ. The CDR3 totals 15 residues. The CDR3 DNA follows: TGTGCCAGCAGCTTAGAAGACAGGGTTGAAGGCGAGCAGTACTTG. It encodes CASSLEDRVEGEQYL.

This clonotype came up many times. J is TRBJ2-3 and V is TRBV20-1; possibly TRBD1 or TRBD2 for D (9 bases each). This CDR3 region has 21 residues. V lost 5 bases and J 4 bases, leaving 37 bases between the germline ends. Germline lookup yields CDR1 DFQATT and CDR2 SNEGSKA (reference sequence). Here the CDR3 reads CSAPPPLGQGLTSGGPDTQYF. The DNA of the CDR3 is TGCAGTGCTCCCCCTCCCCTAGGACAGGGGTTGACTAGCGGAGGCCCAGATACGCAGTATTTT.

This chain uses TRBV19 with TRBJ1-1; D might be TRBD1 (5 bases). Trimming pared 5 bases from V and 4 bases from J, leaving 14 bases between. CDR3 length: 14 amino acids. CDR1 and CDR2 (germline): LNHDA, SQIVND (reference sequence). CDR3 in DNA: TGTGCCAGTAGTGCCGGGACCCGGGGCACTGAAGCTTTCTTT. It yields the protein CASSAGTRGTEAFF.

The rearrangement joins TRBV20-1 to TRBJ2-1, with 9 bases lining up with TRBD1. CDR3 length: 11 amino acids. V lost 7 bases to trimming and J lost 9 bases; unmatched junction nucleotides: 4. Germline-derived CDR1 and CDR2 are DFQATT and SNEGSKA (reference sequence). CDR3 sequence reads: CSVDRGVEQFF. CDR3 sequence (DNA): TGCAGTGTCGACAGGGGGGTTGAGCAGTTCTTC.

Of note for this clonotype: This could be a read error, since a much larger clone is one nucleotide away. The chain's CDR3 is CASRGGSLYKQYF. DNA of the CDR3: TGTGCCAGTAGGGGCGGGAGCCTCTACAAGCAGTACTTC. The chain links TRBV27 to TRBJ2-7, with 7 bases that match TRBD2. Germline-derived CDR1 and CDR2 are MNHEY and SMNVEV (reference sequence). The CDR3 extends over 13 amino acids.

This clonotype came up many times. The V gene is TRBV11-2, the J gene TRBJ2-2; possibly TRBD1 or TRBD2 for D (5 bases each). Looked up from germline, CDR1 is SGHAT and CDR2 is FQNNGV. V was trimmed by 4 bases and J by 4 bases, leaving 7 bases between them. The CDR3 length is 13 residues. In DNA form, the CDR3 reads TGTGCCAGCAGCTGGGGGTTCACCGGGGAGCTGTTTTTT. Its translation is CASSWGFTGELFF.

This clonotype was detected only a few times. This chain links TRBV11-2 with TRBJ2-1; D perhaps matches TRBD2 (6 bases). The CDR3 length is 18 residues. CDR1 and CDR2 (germline): SGHAT, FQNNGV. The V end lost 0 bases, the J end lost 7 bases, and 22 bases lay between the germline ends. CDR3 coding DNA: TGTGCCAGCAGCTTAGAGAGGAGGGAGGCTAGCGTAGGGAATGAGCAGTTCTTC. It yields the protein CASSLERREASVGNEQFF.

The rearrangement uses TRBV20-1 and TRBJ2-5; D not certain. CDR3 length: 12 residues. Per the germline V gene, CDR1 is DFQATT and CDR2 is SNEGSKA (reference sequence). Trimming removed 3 bases at V and 5 bases at J, with 10 bases between. The DNA for the CDR3 is TGCAGTGCTAGTTTGGGTTTCGAGACCCAGTACTTC. Amino acids: CSASLGFETQYF.

The rearrangement joins TRBV25-1 to TRBJ1-6; the D is unclear. Germline V gene data show CDR1 as MGHDK and CDR2 as SYGVNS. V dropped 6 bases and J dropped 4 bases, with 16 bases sitting between them. This CDR3 contains 16 residues. CDR3 nucleotides: TGTGCCAGCAGGTCCGGAAGTGCGGAGTATAATTCACCCCTCCACTTT. This gives the protein CASRSGSAEYNSPLHF.

This clonotype was seen many times. This chain uses TRBV12-3 or TRBV12-4 with TRBJ2-3, with TRBD2 as a possible D gene (6 bases). Trimming removed 6 bases from V and 3 bases from J, with 13 bases in between. The CDR3 runs to 14 residues. The CDR3 coding sequence is TGTGCCAGCAGCTTGGTAGGAGGGACAGATACGCAGTATTTT. This encodes CASSLVGGTDTQYF.

CDR3 nucleotides: TGTGCCAGCTCACCACGTCCCGCAGGGCTTGATGAAGCAGATACGCAGTATTTT. Residues: CASSPRPAGLDEADTQYF. The V call is TRBV18, the J call TRBJ2-3, with a tentative D call TRBD1 (5 bases). The CDR3 consists of 18 residues. V was shortened by 1 base and J by 4 bases, with 21 bases between the two germline ends. In germline, CDR1 is KGHSH, CDR2 LQKENI.

The sample holds one count of this clonotype. A much larger clone differs by one base, so this may be a read error. CDR3 region: CATSRDYSREVEAFF. The CDR3 nucleotides read TGTGCCACCAGCAGAGATTATTCGAGGGAGGTTGAAGCTTTCTTT. This chain connects TRBV15 to TRBJ1-1; D gene ambiguous. The V gene's germline CDR1 is LNHNV and CDR2 YYDKDF (reference sequence). V was clipped by 0 bases and J by 7 bases, with 15 bases between them. This CDR3 region has 15 residues.

V gene TRBV11-2 combines with J gene TRBJ1-5; TRBD1 matches at 8 bases. The junction had 7 bases not matched to a gene; V was cut back by 8 bases and J by 7 bases. CDR3 length: 13 amino acids. The germline V gene has CDR1 SGHAT and CDR2 FQNNGV. CDR3 DNA: TGTGCCAGCGGTCAGGGGGCACGACAGCCCCAGCATTTT. Translated: CASGQGARQPQHF.

The sample holds a few counts of this clonotype. V and J are TRBV20-1 and TRBJ2-3; no clear D. The V gene lost 3 bases and the J gene lost 4 bases, with 5 bases spanning the gap. Germline V CDR1 and CDR2: DFQATT, SNEGSKA (reference sequence). The CDR3 sequence is 11 residues long. The CDR3, as DNA: TGCAGTGCTAGGCCCGCAGATACGCAGTATTTT. This gives the protein CSARPADTQYF.

The chain employs TRBV20-1 and TRBJ2-6, with unresolved D. CDR1 is DFQATT and CDR2 is SNEGSKA in the germline V gene (reference sequence). Trimming took 0 bases from V and 2 from J, leaving 17 bases between them. The CDR3 sequence is 18 residues long. In DNA, the CDR3 is TGCAGTGCTAGAGATCATCAGGAAATCGTGCCTGGGGCCAACGTCCTGACTTTC. This encodes CSARDHQEIVPGANVLTF.

This clonotype was seen ten or more times. The gene calls are TRBV7-3 and TRBJ2-5; D might be TRBD1 or TRBD2, each matching 5 bases. V lost 5 bases and J 1 base, leaving 11 bases between the germline ends. The germline gives CDR1 SGHTA, CDR2 FQGTGA. The CDR3 runs to 14 residues. The CDR3 DNA reads TGTGCCAGCAGCCCCTTCGGGGCCCAAGAGACCCAGTACTTC. It codes for CASSPFGAQETQYF.

The chain recombines TRBV30 with TRBJ2-7; D may be TRBD1 (6 bases). Germline lookup yields CDR1 GTSNPN and CDR2 SVGIG (reference sequence). V was pared by 2 bases and J by 10 bases, with 18 bases between. The CDR3 runs to 13 residues. The CDR3 nucleotides read TGTGCCTGGAGTCCTATGGGGCAGGGGCACCAGTACTTC. Protein product: CAWSPMGQGHQYF.